This TCR beta chain was recovered during a study of cytomegalovirus exposure and HLA in healthy donors. In the study overall: Unique TCRs from HLA-typed donors, 80 million to 100 million of them, were held in an early data release. Study conclusions and caveats: A later analysis showed that HLA-associated TCR beta chains had undergone more clonal expansion than equally common others. One later analysis reportedly identified an Asian-associated ancestry cluster that showed fewer N-insertions than the roughly 620-donor mean. In vitro data verified a few CMV-associated chains as specific for CMV antigens.

A remark on this clone: Its specificity is unknown.

Primers included in the PCR were 60 Vbeta and 13 Jbeta primers. Sequencing used immunoSEQ multiplex PCR; TCRdb keeps in-frame clones, though not all of them. In all, the sample yields around 53,000 clones. The CDR3 contains 12 residues. Germline V CDR1 and CDR2: SEHNR, FQNEAQ (reference sequence). V was clipped by 0 bases and J by 7 bases, with 6 bases between them. The receptor's source is a man aged 18 to 30 in good health and CMV-seropositive. Input material: PBMCs. The chain joins TRBV7-9 to TRBJ2-5, with D perhaps TRBD2 (6 bases). The DNA for the CDR3 is TGTGCCAGCAGCTTAGCGGAGGGGACCCAGTACTTC. This translates into CASSLAEGTQYF.